The clone carrying this T cell receptor beta chain has just a few counts. The sample comes from a study of blood T cells in healthy people across ages. Germline CDR1 reads DFQATT; CDR2 reads SNEGSKA (reference sequence). With 3 bases removed from V and 7 bases from J, the gap between germline ends came to 10 bases. The CDR3 length is 11 residues. Then a second PCR, running about 6 to 11 cycles, was carried out with a sample-barcoded 5' primer and a J-beta primer mix. TCRdb fed the 5' RACE reads into MiXCR, producing one record per CDR3 protein. The sample has roughly 2 million distinct CDR3 sequences, just under 50% seen once; the top ten hold 2.1%.

The source of this sequence is a woman aged 40 to 55 in good health. The chain joins TRBV20-1 to TRBJ2-7; D is unclear. Sequencing used blood. The CDR3 sequence is CSARGPGEQYF. The CDR3 nucleotides read TGCAGTGCTAGGGGTCCTGGGGAGCAGTACTTC.